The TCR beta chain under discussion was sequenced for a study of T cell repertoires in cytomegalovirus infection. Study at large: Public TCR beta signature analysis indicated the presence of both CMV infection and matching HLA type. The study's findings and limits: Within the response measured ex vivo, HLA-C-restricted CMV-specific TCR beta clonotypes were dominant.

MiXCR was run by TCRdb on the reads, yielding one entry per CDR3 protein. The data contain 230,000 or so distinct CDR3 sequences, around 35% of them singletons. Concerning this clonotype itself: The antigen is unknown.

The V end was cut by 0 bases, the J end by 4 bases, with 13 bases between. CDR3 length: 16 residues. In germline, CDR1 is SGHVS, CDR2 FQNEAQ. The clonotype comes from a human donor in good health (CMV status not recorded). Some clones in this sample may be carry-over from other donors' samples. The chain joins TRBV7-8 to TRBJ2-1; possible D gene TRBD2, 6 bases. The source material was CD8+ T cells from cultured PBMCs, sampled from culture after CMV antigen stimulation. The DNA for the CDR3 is TGTGCCAGCAGCTTAGCGCCTGGGGGGTGGTACAATGAGCAGTTCTTC. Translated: CASSLAPGGWYNEQFF.